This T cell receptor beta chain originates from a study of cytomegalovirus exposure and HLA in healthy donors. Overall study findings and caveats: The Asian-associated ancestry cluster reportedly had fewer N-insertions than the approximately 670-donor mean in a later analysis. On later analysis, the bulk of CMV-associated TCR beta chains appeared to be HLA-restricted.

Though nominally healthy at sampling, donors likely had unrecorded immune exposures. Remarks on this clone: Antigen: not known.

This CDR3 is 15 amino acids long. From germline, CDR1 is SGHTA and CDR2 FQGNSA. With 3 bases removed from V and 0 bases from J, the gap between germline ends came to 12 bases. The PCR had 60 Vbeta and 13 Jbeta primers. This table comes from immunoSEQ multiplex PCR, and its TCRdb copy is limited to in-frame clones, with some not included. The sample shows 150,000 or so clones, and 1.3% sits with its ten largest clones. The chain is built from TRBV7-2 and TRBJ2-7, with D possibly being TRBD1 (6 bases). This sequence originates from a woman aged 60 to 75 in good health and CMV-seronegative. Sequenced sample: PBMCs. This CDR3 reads CASSFAGTNSYEQYF. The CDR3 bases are TGTGCCAGCAGCTTCGCCGGGACAAACTCCTACGAGCAGTACTTC.